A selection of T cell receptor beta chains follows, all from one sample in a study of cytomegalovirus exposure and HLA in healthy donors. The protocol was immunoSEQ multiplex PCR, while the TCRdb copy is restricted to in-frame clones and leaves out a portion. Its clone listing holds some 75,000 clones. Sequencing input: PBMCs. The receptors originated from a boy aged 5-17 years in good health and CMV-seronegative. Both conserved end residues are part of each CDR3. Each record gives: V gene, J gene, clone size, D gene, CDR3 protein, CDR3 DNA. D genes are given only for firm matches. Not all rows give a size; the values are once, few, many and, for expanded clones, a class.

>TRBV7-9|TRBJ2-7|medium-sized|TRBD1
CASSPLDGQGPYEQYF
TGTGCCAGCAGCCCGCTTGACGGACAGGGCCCCTACGAGCAGTACTTC
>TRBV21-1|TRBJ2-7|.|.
CASSRDSYEQYF
TGTGCCAGCAGCCGGGACAGCTACGAGCAGTACTTC
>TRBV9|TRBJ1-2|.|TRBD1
CASSDSGGDGYTF
TGTGCCAGCAGCGACTCAGGGGGCGATGGCTACACCTTC
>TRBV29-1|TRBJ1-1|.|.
CSTTVYGSGTEAFF
TGCAGCACCACCGTCTACGGGTCCGGCACTGAAGCTTTCTTT
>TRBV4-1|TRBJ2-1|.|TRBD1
CASSQDIGGLYNEQFF
TGCGCCAGCAGCCAAGATATAGGGGGCCTCTACAATGAGCAGTTCTTC
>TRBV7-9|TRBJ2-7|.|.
CASSPDYDYEQYF
TGTGCCAGCAGCCCGGACTACGATTACGAGCAGTACTTC
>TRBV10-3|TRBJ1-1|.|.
CAISPGEMNTEAFF
TGTGCCATCAGTCCAGGGGAGATGAACACTGAAGCTTTCTTT
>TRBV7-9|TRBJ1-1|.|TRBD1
CASSTGGAGNTEAFF
TGTGCCAGCAGCACAGGGGGCGCTGGGAACACTGAAGCTTTCTTT
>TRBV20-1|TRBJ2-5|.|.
CSARDLGQRNF
TGCAGTGCTAGAGATCTGGGGCAAAGGAACTTC
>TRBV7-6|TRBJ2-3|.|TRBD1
CASSSEANTGGRGTDTQYF
TGTGCCAGCAGCTCCGAGGCCAATACAGGGGGCCGCGGCACAGATACGCAGTATTTT
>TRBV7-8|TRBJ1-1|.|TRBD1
CASSYDRAGEAFF
TGTGCCAGCAGCTACGACAGGGCGGGTGAAGCTTTCTTT
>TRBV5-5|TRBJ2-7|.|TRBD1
CASSPHDRVRRYEQYF
TGTGCCAGCAGCCCCCATGACAGGGTAAGACGCTACGAGCAGTACTTC
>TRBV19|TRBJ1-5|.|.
CASTPLVSNQPQHF
TGTGCCAGTACCCCCCTCGTATCGAATCAGCCCCAGCATTTT
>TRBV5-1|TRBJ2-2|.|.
CASRLDRNTGELFF
TGCGCCAGCAGGCTCGACAGAAACACCGGGGAGCTGTTTTTT
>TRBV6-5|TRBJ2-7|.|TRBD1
CASSLTGTGLNQQYF
TGTGCCAGCAGTTTAACCGGGACAGGGTTAAATCAGCAGTACTTC
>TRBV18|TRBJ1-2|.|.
CASSPGGAVSTYGYTF
TGTGCCAGCTCACCCGGAGGGGCAGTGTCAACCTATGGCTACACCTTC
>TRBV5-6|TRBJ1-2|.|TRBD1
CASSRKTGGTTIPYYGYTF
TGTGCCAGCAGCCGGAAAACAGGGGGTACTACCATTCCTTACTATGGCTACACCTTC
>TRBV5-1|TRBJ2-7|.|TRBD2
CASSSTSGDTYEQYF
TGCGCCAGCAGCTCGACTAGCGGAGACACATACGAGCAGTACTTC
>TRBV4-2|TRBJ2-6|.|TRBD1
CASSAYRGAGANVLTF
TGTGCCAGCAGCGCATACAGGGGAGCAGGGGCCAACGTCCTGACTTTC
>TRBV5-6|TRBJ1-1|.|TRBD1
CASSWKPRGTEAFF
TGTGCCAGCAGCTGGAAACCCAGGGGGACTGAAGCTTTCTTT
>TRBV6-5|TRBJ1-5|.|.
CASSYSRSGSNQPQHF
TGTGCCAGCAGTTACTCGAGAAGTGGTAGCAATCAGCCCCAGCATTTT
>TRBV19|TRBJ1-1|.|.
CASSFGVGTEAFF
TGTGCCAGTAGTTTCGGGGTTGGCACTGAAGCTTTCTTT
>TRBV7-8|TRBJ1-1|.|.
CASSSGVGTEAFF
TGTGCCAGCAGCTCGGGAGTGGGGACTGAAGCTTTCTTT
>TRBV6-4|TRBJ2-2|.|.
CASRDERDTGELFF
TGTGCCAGCAGAGACGAGAGGGACACCGGGGAGCTGTTTTTT
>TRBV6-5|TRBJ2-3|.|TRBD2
CASSYHSGGSTDTQYF
TGTGCCAGCAGTTACCATAGCGGGGGGAGCACAGATACGCAGTATTTT
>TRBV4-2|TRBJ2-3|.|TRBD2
CASSQGAGTRSTDTQYF
TGTGCCAGCAGCCAAGGTGCCGGGACTAGAAGCACAGATACGCAGTATTTT
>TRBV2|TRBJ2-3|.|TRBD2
CAGAGTSVADTQYF
TGTGCCGGGGCCGGGACTAGCGTCGCAGATACGCAGTATTTT
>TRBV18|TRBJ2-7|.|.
CASSSRGKPYEQYF
TGTGCCAGCTCCTCGAGGGGGAAGCCCTACGAGCAGTACTTC
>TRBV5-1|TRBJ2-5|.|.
CASSHVRDQETQYF
TGCGCCAGCAGCCACGTGAGGGACCAAGAGACCCAGTACTTC
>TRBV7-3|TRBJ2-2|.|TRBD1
CASSPGGQGVYTGELFF
TGTGCCAGCAGCCCCGGTGGACAGGGTGTGTACACCGGGGAGCTGTTTTTT
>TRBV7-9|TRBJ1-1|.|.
CASDSSGRLGTEAFF
TGTGCCAGCGATTCGTCAGGGCGCCTCGGTACTGAAGCTTTCTTT
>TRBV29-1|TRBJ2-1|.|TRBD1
CSVRGTGVDNEQFF
TGCAGCGTTCGAGGGACAGGGGTAGACAATGAGCAGTTCTTC
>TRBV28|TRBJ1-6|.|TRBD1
CASSSRDRSNSPLHF
TGTGCCAGCAGTTCCCGGGACAGGTCTAATTCACCCCTCCACTTT
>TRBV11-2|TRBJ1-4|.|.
CASSLQGWGELFF
TGTGCCAGCAGCTTACAGGGGTGGGGAGAACTGTTTTTT
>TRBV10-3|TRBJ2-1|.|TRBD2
CAISGVSGSLNEQFF
TGTGCCATCAGTGGGGTTAGCGGGAGTCTCAATGAGCAGTTCTTC
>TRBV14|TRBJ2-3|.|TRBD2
CASSQATSGGSGTQYF
TGTGCCAGCAGCCAAGCAACTAGCGGGGGGTCAGGTACGCAGTATTTT
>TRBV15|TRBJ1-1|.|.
CATSRDYGRWAEAFF
TGTGCCACCAGCAGAGATTATGGGAGGTGGGCTGAAGCTTTCTTT
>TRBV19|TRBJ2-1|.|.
CASRYRDNEQFF
TGTGCCAGTAGATACCGGGACAATGAGCAGTTCTTC
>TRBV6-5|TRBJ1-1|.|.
CASSYSNSANTEAFF
TGTGCCAGCAGTTACTCGAACTCTGCGAACACTGAAGCTTTCTTT
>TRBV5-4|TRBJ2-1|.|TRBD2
CASSSPSSGRDNEQFF
TGTGCCAGCAGCTCCCCCTCTAGCGGGAGGGACAATGAGCAGTTCTTC
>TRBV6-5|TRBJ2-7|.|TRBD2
CASRDPGLKNYEQYF
TGTGCCAGCAGGGACCCGGGACTAAAGAATTACGAGCAGTACTTC
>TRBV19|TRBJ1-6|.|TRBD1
CASSFTGDGGNSPLHF
TGTGCCAGTAGTTTCACAGGGGATGGTGGGAATTCACCCCTCCACTTT